The T cell receptor beta chain under discussion was sequenced for a study of blood T cell repertoires in COVID-19. Study in general: COVID-19 samples from acute and convalescent phases originated in the United States, Italy and Spain.

There are 15 residues in the CDR3. Germline V gene data show CDR1 as SGHVS and CDR2 as FQNEAQ. V shed 0 bases and J shed 6 bases, with 12 bases lying between them. Clones were sequenced by immunoSEQ multiplex PCR, and TCRdb holds only the in-frame ones, with some missing. The table lists about 88,000 clones, 90% to 95% of them singletons. The chain recombines TRBV7-8 with TRBJ2-1; possible D gene TRBD2, 5 bases. Input material: peripheral blood. This receptor was taken from a man aged 55 to 70 with acute or convalescent COVID-19. CDR3: CASSLASAGVNEQFF. As DNA, the CDR3 is TGTGCCAGCAGCTTAGCGTCGGCGGGCGTCAATGAGCAGTTCTTC. Together with reference TRBV7-8 and TRBJ2-1, the CDR3 gives the full variable domain: GAGVSQSPRYKVAKRGQDVALRCDPISGHVSLFWYQQALGQGPEFLTYFQNEAQLDKSGLPSDRFFAERPEGSVSTLKIQRTQQEDSAVYLCASSLASAGVNEQFFGPGTRLTVL.